This entry is about one T cell receptor (beta chain). Its antigen is undetermined. J was trimmed by 5 bases and V by 2 bases; bases with no gene match: 14. Germline V lookup: CDR1 SEHNR, CDR2 FQNEAQ (reference sequence). This CDR3 region has 17 residues. The sample belongs to a study of cytomegalovirus exposure and HLA in healthy donors. PCR used 60 Vbeta primers and 13 Jbeta primers. The table came from immunoSEQ multiplex PCR; TCRdb's copy has only in-frame clones and leaves some out. The sample lists approximately 95,000 clones, more than 60% occurring once. General study points: Previously analyzed data showed that most TCR beta V segments were productive at a frequency of about 87% or about 30%.

This TCR came from a young man in good health and CMV-seropositive. The chain employs TRBV7-9 and TRBJ2-7; 8 nucleotides match TRBD1. The sequenced sample consisted of PBMCs. The CDR3 sequence is CASSLYAGGPTKNEQYF. As DNA, the CDR3 is TGTGCCAGCAGCTTATATGCAGGGGGCCCGACGAAAAACGAGCAGTACTTC.